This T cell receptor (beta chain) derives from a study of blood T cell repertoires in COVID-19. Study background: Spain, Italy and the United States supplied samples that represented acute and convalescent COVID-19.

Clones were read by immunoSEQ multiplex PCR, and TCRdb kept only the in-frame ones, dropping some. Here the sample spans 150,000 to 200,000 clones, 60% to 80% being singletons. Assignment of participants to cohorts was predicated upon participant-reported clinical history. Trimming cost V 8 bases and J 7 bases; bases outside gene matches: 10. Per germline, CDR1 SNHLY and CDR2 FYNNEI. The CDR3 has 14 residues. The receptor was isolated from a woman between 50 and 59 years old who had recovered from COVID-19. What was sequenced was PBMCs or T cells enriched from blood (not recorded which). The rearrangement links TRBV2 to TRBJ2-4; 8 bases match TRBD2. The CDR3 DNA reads TGTGCCAGCGGAGATTCGCGGGAGGCGAACATTCAGTACTTC. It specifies CASGDSREANIQYF.